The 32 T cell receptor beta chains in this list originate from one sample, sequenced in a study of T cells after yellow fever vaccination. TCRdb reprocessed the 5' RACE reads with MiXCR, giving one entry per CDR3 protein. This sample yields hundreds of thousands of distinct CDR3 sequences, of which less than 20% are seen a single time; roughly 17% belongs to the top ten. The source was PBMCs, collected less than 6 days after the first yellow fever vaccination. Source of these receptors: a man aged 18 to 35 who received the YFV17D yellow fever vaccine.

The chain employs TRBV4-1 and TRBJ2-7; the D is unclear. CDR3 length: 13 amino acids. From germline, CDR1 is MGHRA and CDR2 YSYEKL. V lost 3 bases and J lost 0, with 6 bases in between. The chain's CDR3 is CASSQAISYEQYV. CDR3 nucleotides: TGCGCCAGCAGCCAGGCTATCTCCTACGAGCAGTACGTC.

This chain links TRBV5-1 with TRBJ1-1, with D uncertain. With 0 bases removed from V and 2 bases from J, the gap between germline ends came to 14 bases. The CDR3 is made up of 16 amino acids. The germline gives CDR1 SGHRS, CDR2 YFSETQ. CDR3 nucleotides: TGCGCCAGCAGCTTGGACCCGACCCGGACCAACACTGAAGCTTTCTTT. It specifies CASSLDPTRTNTEAFF.

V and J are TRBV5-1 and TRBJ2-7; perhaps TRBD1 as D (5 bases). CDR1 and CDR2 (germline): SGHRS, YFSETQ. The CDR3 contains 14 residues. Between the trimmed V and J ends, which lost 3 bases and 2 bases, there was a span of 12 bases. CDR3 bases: TGCGCCAGCAGCTCCGGACCAGGGACCTACGAGCAGTACGTC. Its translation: CASSSGPGTYEQYV.

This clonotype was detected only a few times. DNA for the CDR3: TGTGCCAGCAGCTCCATCAGGGGCCAGGGGTCACCCCTCCACTTT. Amino acids: CASSSIRGQGSPLHF. The rearrangement uses TRBV11-2 and TRBJ1-6; a possible D gene is TRBD1 (6 bases). Germline CDR1 reads SGHAT; CDR2 reads FQNNGV. The length of the CDR3 is 15 residues. The V end was cut by 4 bases, the J end by 10 bases, with 17 bases between.

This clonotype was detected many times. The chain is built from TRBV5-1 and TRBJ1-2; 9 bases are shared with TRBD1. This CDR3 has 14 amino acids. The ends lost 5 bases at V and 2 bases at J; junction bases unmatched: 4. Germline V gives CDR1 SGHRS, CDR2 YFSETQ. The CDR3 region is CASRAGTGNYGYTF. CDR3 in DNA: TGCGCCAGCAGAGCCGGGACAGGGAACTATGGCTACACCTTC.

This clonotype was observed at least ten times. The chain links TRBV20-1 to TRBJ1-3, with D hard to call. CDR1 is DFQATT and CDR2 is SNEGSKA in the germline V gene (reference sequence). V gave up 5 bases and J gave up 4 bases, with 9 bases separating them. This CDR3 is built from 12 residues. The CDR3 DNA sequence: TGCAGTGCTGCTGGGCCCGGAAACACCATATATTTT. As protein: CSAAGPGNTIYF.

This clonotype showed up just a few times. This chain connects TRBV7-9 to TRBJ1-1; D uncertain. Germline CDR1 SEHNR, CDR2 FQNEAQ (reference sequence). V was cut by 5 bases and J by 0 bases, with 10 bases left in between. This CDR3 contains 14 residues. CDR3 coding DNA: TGTGCCAGCAGCGTGACCTATCTGAACACTGAAGCTTTCTTT. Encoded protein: CASSVTYLNTEAFF.

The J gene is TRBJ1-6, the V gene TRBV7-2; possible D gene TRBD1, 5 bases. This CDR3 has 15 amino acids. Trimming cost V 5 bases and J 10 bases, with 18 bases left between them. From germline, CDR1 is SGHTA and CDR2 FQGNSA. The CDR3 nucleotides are TGTGCCAGCAGCACAATGGGGGGAGCAGCATCACCCCTCCACTTT. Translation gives CASSTMGGAASPLHF.

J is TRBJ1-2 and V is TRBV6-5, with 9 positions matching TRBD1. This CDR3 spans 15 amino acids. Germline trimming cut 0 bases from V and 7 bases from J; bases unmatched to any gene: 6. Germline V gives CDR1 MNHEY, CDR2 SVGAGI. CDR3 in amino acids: CASSYSTQGAGGYTF. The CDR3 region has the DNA TGTGCCAGCAGTTACTCGACACAGGGGGCTGGTGGCTACACCTTC.

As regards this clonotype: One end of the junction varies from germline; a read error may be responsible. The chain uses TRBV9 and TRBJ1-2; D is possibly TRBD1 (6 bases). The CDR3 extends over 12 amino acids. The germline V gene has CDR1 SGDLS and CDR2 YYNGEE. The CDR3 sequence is CAGSVESGQRLF. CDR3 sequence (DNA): TGTGCCGGCAGCGTAGAAAGCGGACAGCGACTCTTC.

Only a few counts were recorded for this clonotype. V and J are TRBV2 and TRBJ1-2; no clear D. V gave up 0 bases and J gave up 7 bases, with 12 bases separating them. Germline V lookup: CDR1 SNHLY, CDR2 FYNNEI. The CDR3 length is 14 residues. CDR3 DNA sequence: TGTGCCAGCAGTGAAGCGCCGAGGATTCGTGGCTACACCTTC. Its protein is CASSEAPRIRGYTF. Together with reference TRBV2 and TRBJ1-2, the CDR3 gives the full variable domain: EPEVTQTPSHQVTQMGQEVILRCVPISNHLYFYWYRQILGQKVEFLVSFYNNEISEKSEIFDDQFSVERPDGSNFTLKIRSTKLEDSAMYFCASSEAPRIRGYTFGSGTRLTVV.

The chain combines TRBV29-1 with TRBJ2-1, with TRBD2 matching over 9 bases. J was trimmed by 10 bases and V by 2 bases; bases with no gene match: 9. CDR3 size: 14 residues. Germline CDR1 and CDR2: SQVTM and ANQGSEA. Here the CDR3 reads CSVEIAGVYEEQFF. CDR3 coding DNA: TGCAGCGTTGAAATAGCGGGGGTTTATGAGGAGCAGTTCTTC.

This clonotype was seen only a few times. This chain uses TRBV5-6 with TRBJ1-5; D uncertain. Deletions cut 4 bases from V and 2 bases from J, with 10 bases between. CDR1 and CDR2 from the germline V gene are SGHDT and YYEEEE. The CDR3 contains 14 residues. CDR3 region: CASSLFGGNQPQHF. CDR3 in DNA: TGTGCCAGCAGCCTCTTTGGAGGCAATCAGCCCCAGCATTTT. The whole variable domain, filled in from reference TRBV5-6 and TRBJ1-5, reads DAGVTQSPTHLIKTRGQQVTLRCSPKSGHDTVSWYQQALGQGPQFIFQYYEEEERQRGNFPDRFSGHQFPNYSSELNVNALLLGDSALYLCASSLFGGNQPQHFGDGTRLSIL.

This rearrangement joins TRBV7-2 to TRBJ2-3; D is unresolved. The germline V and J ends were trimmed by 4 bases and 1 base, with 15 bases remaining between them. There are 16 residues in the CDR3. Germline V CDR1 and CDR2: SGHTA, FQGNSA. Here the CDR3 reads CASSSALGLGTDTQYF. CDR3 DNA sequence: TGTGCCAGCAGCTCGGCGTTAGGGTTAGGCACAGATACGCAGTATTTT.

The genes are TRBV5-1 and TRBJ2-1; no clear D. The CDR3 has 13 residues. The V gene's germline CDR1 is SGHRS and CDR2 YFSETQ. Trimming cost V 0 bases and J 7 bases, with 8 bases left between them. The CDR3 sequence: CASSLAVANEQFF. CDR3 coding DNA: TGCGCCAGCAGCTTGGCCGTCGCTAATGAGCAGTTCTTC. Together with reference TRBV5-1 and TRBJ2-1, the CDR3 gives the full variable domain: KAGVTQTPRYLIKTRGQQVTLSCSPISGHRSVSWYQQTPGQGLQFLFEYFSETQRNKGNFPGRFSGRQFSNSRSEMNVSTLELGDSALYLCASSLAVANEQFFGPGTRLTVL.

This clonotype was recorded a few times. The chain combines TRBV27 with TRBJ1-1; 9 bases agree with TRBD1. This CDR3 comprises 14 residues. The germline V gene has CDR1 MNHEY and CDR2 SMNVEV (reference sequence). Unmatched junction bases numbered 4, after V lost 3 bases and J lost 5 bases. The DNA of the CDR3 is TGTGCCAGCAGTTTCCGACAGGGGGTGACTGAAGCTTTCTTT. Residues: CASSFRQGVTEAFF.

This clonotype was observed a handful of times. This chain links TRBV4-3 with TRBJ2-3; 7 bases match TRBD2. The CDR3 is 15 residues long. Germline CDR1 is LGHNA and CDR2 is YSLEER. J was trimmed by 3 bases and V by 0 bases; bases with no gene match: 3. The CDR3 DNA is TGCGCCAGCAGCCAAGAACGGCGGGGGACAGATACGCAGTATTTT. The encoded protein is CASSQERRGTDTQYF.

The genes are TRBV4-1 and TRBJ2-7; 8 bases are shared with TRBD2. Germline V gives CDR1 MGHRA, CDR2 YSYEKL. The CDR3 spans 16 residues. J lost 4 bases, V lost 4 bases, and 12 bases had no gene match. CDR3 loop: CASSPPGRGGLYEQYF. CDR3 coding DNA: TGCGCCAGCAGCCCACCCGGGAGGGGGGGCCTATACGAGCAGTACTTC.

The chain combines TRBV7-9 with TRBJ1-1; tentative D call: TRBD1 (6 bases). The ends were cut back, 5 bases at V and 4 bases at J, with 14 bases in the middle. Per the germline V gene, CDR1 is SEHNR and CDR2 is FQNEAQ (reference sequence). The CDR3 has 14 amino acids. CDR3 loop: CASSPPRGTTEAFF. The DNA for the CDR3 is TGTGCCAGCAGCCCTCCAAGGGGGACCACTGAAGCTTTCTTT.

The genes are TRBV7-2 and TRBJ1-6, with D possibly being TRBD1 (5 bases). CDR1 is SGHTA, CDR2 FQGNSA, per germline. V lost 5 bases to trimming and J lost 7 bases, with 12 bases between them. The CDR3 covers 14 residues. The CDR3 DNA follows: TGTGCCAGCAGCAACCGGGGCCGAAATTCACCCCTCCACTTT. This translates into CASSNRGRNSPLHF.

CDR3 region: CSARDLRGTNYGYTF. In nucleotides, the CDR3 is TGCAGTGCTAGAGATCTCCGGGGTACTAACTATGGCTACACCTTC. The chain links TRBV20-1 to TRBJ1-2; D ambiguous. The CDR3 loop spans 15 amino acids. Trimming took 0 bases from V and 0 from J, leaving 11 bases between them. CDR1 is DFQATT, CDR2 SNEGSKA, per germline (reference sequence).

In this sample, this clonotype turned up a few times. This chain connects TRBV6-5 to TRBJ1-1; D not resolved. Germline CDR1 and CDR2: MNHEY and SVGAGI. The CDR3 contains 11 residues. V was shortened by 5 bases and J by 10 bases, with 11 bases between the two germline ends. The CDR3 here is CASSEGWGAFF. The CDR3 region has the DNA TGTGCCAGCAGTGAGGGTTGGGGAGCTTTCTTT.

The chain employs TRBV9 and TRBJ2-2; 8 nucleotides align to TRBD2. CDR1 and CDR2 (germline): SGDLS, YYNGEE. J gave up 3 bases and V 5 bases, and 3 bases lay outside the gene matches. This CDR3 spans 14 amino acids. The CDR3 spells CASRLLADTGELFF. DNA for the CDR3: TGTGCCAGCAGGTTACTAGCGGACACCGGGGAGCTGTTTTTT.

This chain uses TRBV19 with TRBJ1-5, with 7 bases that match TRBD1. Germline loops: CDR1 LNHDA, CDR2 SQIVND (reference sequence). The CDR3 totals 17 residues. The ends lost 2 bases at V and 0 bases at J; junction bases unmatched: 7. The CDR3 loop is CASSILGTANSNQPQHF. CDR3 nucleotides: TGTGCCAGTAGTATATTGGGGACAGCTAATAGCAATCAGCCCCAGCATTTT.

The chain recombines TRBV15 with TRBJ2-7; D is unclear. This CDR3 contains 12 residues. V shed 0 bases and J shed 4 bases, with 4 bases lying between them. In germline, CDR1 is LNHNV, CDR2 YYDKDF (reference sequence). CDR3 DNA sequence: TGTGCCACCAGCAGAGATCAGTACGAGCAGTACTTC. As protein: CATSRDQYEQYF.

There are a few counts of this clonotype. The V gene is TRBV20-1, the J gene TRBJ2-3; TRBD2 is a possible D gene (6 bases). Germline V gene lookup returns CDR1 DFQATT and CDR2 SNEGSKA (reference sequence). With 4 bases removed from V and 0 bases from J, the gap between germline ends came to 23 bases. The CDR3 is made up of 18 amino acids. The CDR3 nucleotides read TGCAGTGCTACTCTTGTATTAGCGGACCTGGCTAGCACAGATACGCAGTATTTT. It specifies CSATLVLADLASTDTQYF.

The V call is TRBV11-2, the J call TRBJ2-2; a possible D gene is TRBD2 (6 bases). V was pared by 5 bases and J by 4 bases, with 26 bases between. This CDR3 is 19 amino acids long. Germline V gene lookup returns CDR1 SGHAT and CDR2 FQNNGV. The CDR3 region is CASSNPGGSSIPVTGELFF. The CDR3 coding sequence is TGTGCCAGCAGCAACCCCGGGGGTTCTAGCATACCGGTCACCGGGGAGCTGTTTTTT.

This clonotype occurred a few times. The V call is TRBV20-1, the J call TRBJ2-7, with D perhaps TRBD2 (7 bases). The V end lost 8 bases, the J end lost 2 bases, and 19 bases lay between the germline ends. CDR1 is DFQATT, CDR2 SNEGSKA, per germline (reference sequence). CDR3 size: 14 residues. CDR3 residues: CSPRGASGTYEQYV. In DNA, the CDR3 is TGCAGTCCCCGGGGGGCTAGCGGAACCTACGAGCAGTACGTC.

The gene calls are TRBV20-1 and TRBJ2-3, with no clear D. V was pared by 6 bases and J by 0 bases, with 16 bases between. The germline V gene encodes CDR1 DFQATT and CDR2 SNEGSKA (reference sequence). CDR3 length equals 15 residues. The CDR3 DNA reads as TGCAGTGCCGTGGCTAGTGCAACTAGCACAGATACGCAGTATTTT. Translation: CSAVASATSTDTQYF.

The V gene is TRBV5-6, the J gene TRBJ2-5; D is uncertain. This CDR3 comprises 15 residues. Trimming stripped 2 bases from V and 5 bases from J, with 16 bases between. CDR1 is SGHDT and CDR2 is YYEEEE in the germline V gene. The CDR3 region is CASSFEGFLEETQYF. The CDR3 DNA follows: TGTGCCAGCAGCTTTGAAGGGTTTTTAGAGGAGACCCAGTACTTC.

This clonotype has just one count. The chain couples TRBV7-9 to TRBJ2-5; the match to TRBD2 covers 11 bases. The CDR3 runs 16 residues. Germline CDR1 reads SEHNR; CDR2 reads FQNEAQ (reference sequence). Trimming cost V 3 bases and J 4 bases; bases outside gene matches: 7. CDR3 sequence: CASSFGLLAGGETQYF. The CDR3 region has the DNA TGTGCCAGCAGCTTCGGCCTCCTAGCGGGGGGAGAGACCCAGTACTTC. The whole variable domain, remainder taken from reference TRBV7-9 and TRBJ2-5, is DTGVSQNPRHKITKRGQNVTFRCDPISEHNRLYWYRQTLGQGPEFLTYFQNEAQLEKSRLLSDRFSAERPKGSFSTLEIQRTEQGDSAMYLCASSFGLLAGGETQYFGPGTRLLVL.

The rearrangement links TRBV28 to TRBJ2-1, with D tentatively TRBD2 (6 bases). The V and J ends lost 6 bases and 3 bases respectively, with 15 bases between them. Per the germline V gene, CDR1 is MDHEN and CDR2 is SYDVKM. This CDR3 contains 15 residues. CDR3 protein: CASRDLASGYNEQFF. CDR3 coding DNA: TGTGCCAGCAGGGACCTAGCGTCGGGCTACAATGAGCAGTTCTTC.